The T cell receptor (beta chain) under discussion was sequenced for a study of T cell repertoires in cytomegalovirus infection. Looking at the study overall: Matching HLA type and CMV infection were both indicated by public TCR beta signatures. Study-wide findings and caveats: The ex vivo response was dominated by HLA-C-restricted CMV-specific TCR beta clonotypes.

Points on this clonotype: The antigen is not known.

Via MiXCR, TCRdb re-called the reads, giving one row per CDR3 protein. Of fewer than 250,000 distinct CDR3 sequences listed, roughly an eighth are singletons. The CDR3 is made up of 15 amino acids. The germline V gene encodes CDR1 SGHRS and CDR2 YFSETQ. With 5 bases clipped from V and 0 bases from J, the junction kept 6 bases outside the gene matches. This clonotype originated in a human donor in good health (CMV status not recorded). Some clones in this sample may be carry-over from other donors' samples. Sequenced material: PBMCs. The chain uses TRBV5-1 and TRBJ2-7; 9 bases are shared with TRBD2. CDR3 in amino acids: CASRQGSGSSYEQYF. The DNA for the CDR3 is TGCGCCAGCAGACAAGGTAGCGGGAGCTCCTACGAGCAGTACTTC.